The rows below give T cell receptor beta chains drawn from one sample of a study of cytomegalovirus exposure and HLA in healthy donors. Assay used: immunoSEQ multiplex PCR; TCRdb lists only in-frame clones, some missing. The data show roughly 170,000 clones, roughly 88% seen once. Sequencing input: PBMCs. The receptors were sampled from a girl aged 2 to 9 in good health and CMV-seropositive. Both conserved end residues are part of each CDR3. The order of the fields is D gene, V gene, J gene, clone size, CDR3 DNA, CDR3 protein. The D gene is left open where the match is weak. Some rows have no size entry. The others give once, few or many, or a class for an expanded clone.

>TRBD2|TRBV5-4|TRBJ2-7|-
TGTGCCAGCAGTTTATCTAGCGGGGGAGATTACGAGCAGTACTTC
CASSLSSGGDYEQYF
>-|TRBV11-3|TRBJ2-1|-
TGTGCCAGCAGCCATGACAGTTCGGCTAGAGTGGGCTATGAGCAGTTCTTC
CASSHDSSARVGYEQFF
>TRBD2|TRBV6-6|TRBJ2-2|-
TGTGCCAGCAGCCCCCCAGCGGGAGATAACACCGGGGAGCTGTTTTTT
CASSPPAGDNTGELFF
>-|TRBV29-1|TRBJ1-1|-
TGCAGCATTCAACTGGGGCTGATGAACACTGAAGCTTTCTTT
CSIQLGLMNTEAFF
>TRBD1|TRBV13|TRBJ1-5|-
TGTGCCAGCAGCTTACGAGGACAGGGCCTGGTGGATCAGCCCCAGCATTTT
CASSLRGQGLVDQPQHF
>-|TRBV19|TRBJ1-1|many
TGTGCCAGTAGCGGGGTGGCTGAAGCTTTCTTT
CASSGVAEAFF
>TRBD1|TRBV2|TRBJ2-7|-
TGTGCCAGCAGTCTTGGGACAGGGGACATCTCCGAGCAGTACTTC
CASSLGTGDISEQYF
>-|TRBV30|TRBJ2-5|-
TGTGCCTGGACAGGGCTCCAAGAGACCCAGTACTTC
CAWTGLQETQYF
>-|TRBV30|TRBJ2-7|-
TGTGCCTGGAGTCCAAGTCCTAGCGCTACCTACGAGCAGTACTTC
CAWSPSPSATYEQYF
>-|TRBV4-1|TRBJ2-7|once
TGCGCCAGCAGCCAAGCTCTTACCTACGAGCAGTACTTC
CASSQALTYEQYF
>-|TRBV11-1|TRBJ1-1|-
TGTGCCAGCAGCCTCGACAGGCCGAACACTGAAGCTTTCTTT
CASSLDRPNTEAFF
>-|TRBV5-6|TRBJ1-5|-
TGTGCCAGCAGCCTGGGGACACTTAGCAATCAGCCCCAGCATTTT
CASSLGTLSNQPQHF
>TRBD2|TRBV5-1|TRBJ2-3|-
TGCGCCAGCAGCTTGAACCTAGCGGGCAACACAGATACGCAGTATTTT
CASSLNLAGNTDTQYF
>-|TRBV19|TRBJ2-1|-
TGTGCCAGTAGGTCTAGCGCGCCTAATGAGCAGTTCTTC
CASRSSAPNEQFF
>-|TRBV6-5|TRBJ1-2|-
TGTGCCAGCAGTTACTCTGGGGGGAACTATGGCTACACCTTC
CASSYSGGNYGYTF
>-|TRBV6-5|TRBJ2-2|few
TGTGCCAGCGAGGAGGGATACACCGGGGAGCTGTTTTTT
CASEEGYTGELFF
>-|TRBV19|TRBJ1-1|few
TGTGCCACCGTAACCCTTGGCGGCACTGAAGCTTTCTTT
CATVTLGGTEAFF
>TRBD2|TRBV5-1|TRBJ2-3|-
TGCGCCAGCAGCTTGGGACTAGCCGGAGGACTGAGCACAGATACGCAGTATTTT
CASSLGLAGGLSTDTQYF
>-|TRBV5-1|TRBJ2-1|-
TGCGCCAGCCGAATCCCGAGCTCCTACAATGAGCAGTTCTTC
CASRIPSSYNEQFF
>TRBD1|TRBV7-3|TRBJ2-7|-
TGTGCCAGCAGCCCTGGGACAGGGGTTTCCTACGAGCAGTACTTC
CASSPGTGVSYEQYF
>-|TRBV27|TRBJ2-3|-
TGTGCCAGCAGTTTCCCGGGGTTAGCAGATACGCAGTATTTT
CASSFPGLADTQYF
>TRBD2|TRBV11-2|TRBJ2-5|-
TGTGCCAGCAGCTTAGGGGGGGGGTTCCAAGAGACCCAGTACTTC
CASSLGGGFQETQYF
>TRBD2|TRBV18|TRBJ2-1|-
TGTGCCAGCTCACCGACTAGCGGAGGCAATGAGCAGTTCTTC
CASSPTSGGNEQFF
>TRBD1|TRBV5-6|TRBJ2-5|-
TGTGCCAGCAGCTTACTGTTTCCAGGACAGGGGGTGGAGCAGTACTTC
CASSLLFPGQGVEQYF
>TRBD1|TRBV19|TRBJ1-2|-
TGTGCCAGTAGTAGGGACAGGGGAGTGGATGGCTACACCTTC
CASSRDRGVDGYTF
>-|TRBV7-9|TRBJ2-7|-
TGTGCCAGCAGCTTGTTGGCTGGTGGCGAGCAGTACTTC
CASSLLAGGEQYF
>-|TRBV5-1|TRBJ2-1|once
TGCGCCAGCAGCCCAACCCGGAGATTAAGCTCCTACAATGAGCAGTTCTTC
CASSPTRRLSSYNEQFF
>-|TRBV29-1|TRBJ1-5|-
TGCAGCGTTGGCCCAGGTGGTTGGGATCAGCCCCAGCATTTT
CSVGPGGWDQPQHF
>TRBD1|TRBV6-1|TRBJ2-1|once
TGTGCCAGCAGACCGGGACAGTACCTCAATGAGCAGTTCTTC
CASRPGQYLNEQFF
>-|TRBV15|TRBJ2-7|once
TGTGCCACCAGCAAGTCAGGGCAGTCAAGGTGGGAGCAGTACTTC
CATSKSGQSRWEQYF
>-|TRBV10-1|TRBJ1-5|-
TGCGCCAGCAGTGAGACAAATCAGCCCCAGCATTTT
CASSETNQPQHF
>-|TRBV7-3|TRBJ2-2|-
TGTGCCAGCAGCTTCTCCGGGACTTCGAACACCGGGGAGCTGTTTTTT
CASSFSGTSNTGELFF